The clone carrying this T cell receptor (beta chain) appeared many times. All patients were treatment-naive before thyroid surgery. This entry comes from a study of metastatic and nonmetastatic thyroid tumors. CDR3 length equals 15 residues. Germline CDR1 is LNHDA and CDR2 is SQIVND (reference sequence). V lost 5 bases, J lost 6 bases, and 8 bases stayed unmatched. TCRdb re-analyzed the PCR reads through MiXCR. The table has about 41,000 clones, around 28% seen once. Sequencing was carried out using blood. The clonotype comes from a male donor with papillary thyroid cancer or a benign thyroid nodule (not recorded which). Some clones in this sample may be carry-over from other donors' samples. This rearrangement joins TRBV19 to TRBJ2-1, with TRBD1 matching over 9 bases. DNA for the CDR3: TGTGCCAGTAGTGGAGGGACAGGGTTTTTCAATGAGCAGTTCTTC. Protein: CASSGGTGFFNEQFF. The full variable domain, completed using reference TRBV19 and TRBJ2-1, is DGGITQSPKYLFRKEGQNVTLSCEQNLNHDAMYWYRQDPGQGLRLIYYSQIVNDFQKGDIAEGYSVSREKKESFPLTVTSAQKNPTAFYLCASSGGTGFFNEQFFGPGTRLTVL.